Listed below are T cell receptor beta chains from one sample, sequenced in a study of blood T cell repertoires in COVID-19. This table comes from immunoSEQ multiplex PCR, and its TCRdb copy is limited to in-frame clones, with some not included. The table shows over 45,000 clones, with 70% to 85% occurring only once. The sample consisted of peripheral blood. All receptors derive from a man between 70 and 80 years old with active COVID-19. The CDR3 runs from the conserved cysteine through the conserved F or W. The D gene is left open where the match is weak. For some rows the clone size is stated as once, few or many, or as a class when expanded; others skip it.

>TRBV24-1|TRBJ2-1|TRBD2|few
TGTGCCACCGGACGAGGGACTAGCGGGACGAATGAGCAGTTCTTC
CATGRGTSGTNEQFF
>TRBV9|TRBJ2-7|TRBD2|NA
TGTGCCAGCAGCGCTCTAGCGGGAGGAGGGGACGAGCAGTACTTC
CASSALAGGGDEQYF
>TRBV5-5|TRBJ2-2|TRBD2|NA
TGTGCCAGCAGCCCCTCGGCGGGAGGGCAGTACACCGGGGAGCTGTTTTTT
CASSPSAGGQYTGELFF
>TRBV28|TRBJ1-4|NA|NA
TGTGCCAGCAGTTGGCCGGGTCGGGAAAAACTGTTTTTT
CASSWPGREKLFF
>TRBV6-6|TRBJ2-5|NA|NA
TGTGCCAGCAGTTACTCGACTAAACAAGAGACCCAGTACTTC
CASSYSTKQETQYF
>TRBV10-3|TRBJ1-6|NA|NA
TGTGCCATCAGCGAGCACAGATATAATTCACCCCTCCACTTT
CAISEHRYNSPLHF
>TRBV7-2|TRBJ2-7|NA|many
TGTGCCAGCAGCTCCCGACTGGATAATTACGAGCAGTACTTC
CASSSRLDNYEQYF
>TRBV7-6|TRBJ2-2|TRBD2|NA
TGTGCCAGCAGCTTACTTAGCGGGACCGCGCGGTTCGGGGAGCTGTTTTTT
CASSLLSGTARFGELFF
>TRBV7-3|TRBJ2-7|NA|NA
TGTGCCAGCAGCTATGGAGAAAAGCACGGCGGCAAGAGTGAGCAGTACTTC
CASSYGEKHGGKSEQYF
>TRBV12-3/TRBV12-4|TRBJ1-1|TRBD1|NA
TGTGCCAGCAGTTCGACAGGGGGCACTGAAGCTTTCTTT
CASSSTGGTEAFF
>TRBV7-2|TRBJ2-7|NA|NA
TGTGCCAGCAGCTTAAAGGGAGGGGGGAGGTACGAGCAGTACTTC
CASSLKGGGRYEQYF
>TRBV5-1|TRBJ1-4|TRBD1|NA
TGCGCCAGCAGCTTGACAGGGGGCGCGGGGGAAAAACTGTTTTTT
CASSLTGGAGEKLFF
>TRBV29-1|TRBJ2-1|TRBD2|NA
TGCAGCGCCCCGGGACTAGCGGTGTACAATGAGCAGTTCTTC
CSAPGLAVYNEQFF
>TRBV7-6|TRBJ2-7|NA|NA
TGTGCCAGCAGCTTAGCCGAAAGCGGAAGCAAGTACTTC
CASSLAESGSKYF
>TRBV28|TRBJ2-7|TRBD1|once
TGTGCCAGCAGTTCTCAGGGGGCTCCAGGCTACGAGCAGTACTTC
CASSSQGAPGYEQYF
>TRBV5-8|TRBJ2-2|NA|NA
TGTGCCAGCAGCCCAGGGGCCGGGGAGCTGTTTTTT
CASSPGAGELFF
>TRBV19|TRBJ1-3|NA|NA
TGTGCCAGTAGTATAGACAACGGTTCTGGAAACACCATATATTTT
CASSIDNGSGNTIYF
>TRBV6-5|TRBJ2-2|TRBD2|NA
TGTGCCAGCAGGCGGGGAGGGAAGGACACCGGGGAGCTGTTTTTT
CASRRGGKDTGELFF
>TRBV28|TRBJ2-1|NA|NA
TGTGCCAGCAGTTTACGGGGTGCGCCGAGCTCCTACAATGAGCAGTTCTTC
CASSLRGAPSSYNEQFF
>TRBV5-1|TRBJ2-7|TRBD1|NA
TGCGCCAGCGCGGGGACAGGGGAAAGATACGAGCAGTACTTC
CASAGTGERYEQYF
>TRBV7-2|TRBJ1-5|NA|once
TGTGCCAGCAGCTTGACCCAGGGTCAGCCCCAGCATTTT
CASSLTQGQPQHF
>TRBV27|TRBJ2-1|TRBD1|NA
TGTGCCAGCAGTTTCGACAGGGGGGACTACAATGAGCAGTTCTTC
CASSFDRGDYNEQFF
>TRBV30|TRBJ2-7|TRBD1|NA
TGTGCCTGGAGTGGTCGAGAAGGACAGGGGCTCACCTACGAGCAGTACTTC
CAWSGREGQGLTYEQYF
>TRBV5-1|TRBJ1-2|TRBD1|once
TGCGCCAGCAGCCTTGGACAGGGGGCGCAGTATGGCTATGGCTACACCTTC
CASSLGQGAQYGYGYTF
>TRBV4-3|TRBJ2-5|TRBD2|NA
TGCGCCAGCAGCCAAGGGACTAGTCCCCAAGAGACCCAGTACTTC
CASSQGTSPQETQYF
>TRBV18|TRBJ2-1|NA|NA
TGTGCCAGCACGCTTGGGGAGGGGACATACAATGAGCAGTTCTTC
CASTLGEGTYNEQFF
>TRBV7-2|TRBJ2-7|TRBD2|NA
TGTGCCAGCAGCTTAGCAGGCGGGAGGTCAGGTGAGCAGTACTTC
CASSLAGGRSGEQYF
>TRBV24-1|TRBJ2-7|NA|NA
TGTGCCACCGAAGGAGAGGGGGCCTACGAGCAGTACTTC
CATEGEGAYEQYF
>TRBV7-9|TRBJ2-5|TRBD1|NA
TGTGCCAGCAGCTACAGACAGGGCCAGGGGGAGACCCAGTACTTC
CASSYRQGQGETQYF
>TRBV5-6|TRBJ2-7|TRBD1|NA
TGTGCCAGCGCAACTTACAGGGGACGCTACGAGCAGTACTTC
CASATYRGRYEQYF